A single TCR beta chain is shown here with its context. Its cognate antigen is unknown. At one end the junction does not follow the germline gene, possibly because of a read error. This CDR3 has 9 amino acids. CDR1 and CDR2 from the germline V gene are SGHVS and FQNEAQ. This record comes from a study of CD8+CD57+ T cells in acquired aplastic anemia. Study-wide points: Around 30 sequences, all CD8+ CDR3, were shared between patients and controls.

CDR3 and TCR beta VDJ profiling relied on genomic DNA as the template. MiXCR was run by TCRdb on the reads, yielding one entry per CDR3 protein. The sample holds 200,000 to 250,000 distinct CDR3 sequences; about half are singletons and the top ten take 15% to 20%. An expansion of CD8+CD57+ cells by flow cytometry had been shown in patients chosen for sequencing. The diagnosis in all patients was severe acquired aplastic anemia. The sequence derives from a human donor with aplastic anemia. The rearrangement uses TRBV7-8 and TRBJ1-1, with D maybe TRBD1 (5 bases). What was sequenced was sorted CD4+, CD8+, or CD8+CD57+ T cells (not recorded which) from PBMCs. Here the CDR3 reads CASSLVGGF. In DNA, the CDR3 is TGTGCCAGCAGTCTTGTGGGGGGCTTT.